The 9 T cell receptor beta chains below were found in one sample sequenced in a study of identical twins. TCRdb processed the 5' RACE reads anew with MiXCR; each CDR3 protein has one entry. The table lists 200,000 to 250,000 distinct CDR3 sequences, 5.5% to 8% of them singletons. These same records also appear under a second study, on yellow fever vaccine responses in identical twins.

Sequenced material: memory (CD45RO+) T cells sorted from blood. Source of these receptors: a woman in her late teens or twenties in good health.

V usage is TRBV5-1 and J usage is TRBJ1-3, with a weak D call TRBD1 (5 bases). The CDR3 contains 16 residues. Germline CDR1 reads SGHRS; CDR2 reads YFSETQ. The ends were cut back, 0 bases at V and 1 base at J, with 11 bases in the middle. The CDR3 bases are TGCGCCAGCAGCTTGGGGGGGGTAATGTCTGGAAACACCATATATTTT. This encodes CASSLGGVMSGNTIYF.

This clonotype was found many times. The chain has TRBV20-1 and TRBJ1-1; D is possibly TRBD1 (5 bases). Germline V gene data show CDR1 as DFQATT and CDR2 as SNEGSKA (reference sequence). Trimming left V 3 bases short and J 4 bases short, with 15 bases between. The CDR3 length is 14 residues. The CDR3 bases are TGCAGTGCTAGTTTACAGGAAAGGGTCACTGAAGCTTTCTTT. Its translation: CSASLQERVTEAFF.

This clonotype was detected many times. V is TRBV5-1 and J is TRBJ2-1, with no clear D. Deletions cut 6 bases from V and 9 bases from J, with 16 bases between. Germline V lookup: CDR1 SGHRS, CDR2 YFSETQ. The CDR3 is 13 amino acids. CDR3 protein: CASTSSGNGEQFF. CDR3 in DNA: TGCGCCAGCACATCCTCCGGCAATGGTGAGCAGTTCTTC.

This clonotype was picked up a small number of times. The CDR3 reads CSAIGTSGSVSAGDTQYF. CDR3 DNA sequence: TGCAGTGCTATCGGGACTAGCGGGAGCGTCAGTGCTGGAGATACGCAGTATTTT. The chain carries TRBV20-1 and TRBJ2-3; 14 positions agree with TRBD2. With V trimmed by 4 bases and J by 5 bases, 14 bases remained unmatched. Germline V gives CDR1 DFQATT, CDR2 SNEGSKA (reference sequence). CDR3 length equals 18 residues.

This clonotype has ten or more counts. The chain employs TRBV28 and TRBJ2-3, with D possibly matching TRBD2 (5 bases). V was cut by 6 bases and J by 1 base, with 17 bases left in between. The CDR3 runs 16 residues. CDR1 and CDR2 from the germline V gene are MDHEN and SYDVKM. In DNA, the CDR3 is TGTGCCAGCAGCCACCTTAGCGTATTGGGCACAGATACGCAGTATTTT. It encodes CASSHLSVLGTDTQYF.

The table lists this clonotype with many counts. V and J are TRBV12-3 or TRBV12-4 and TRBJ1-2, with unresolved D. The CDR3 consists of 13 residues. Between the trimmed V and J ends, which lost 3 bases and 5 bases, there was a span of 10 bases. The CDR3 protein is CASSLEGYYGYTF. CDR3 coding DNA: TGTGCCAGCAGTTTGGAGGGATATTATGGCTACACCTTC.

This clonotype was seen ten or more times. This chain joins TRBV6-1 and TRBJ1-6; no firm D call. This CDR3 is 12 amino acids long. Per the germline V gene, CDR1 is MNHNS and CDR2 is SASEGT. V was clipped by 0 bases and J by 9 bases, with 3 bases between them. The CDR3 region is CASSEARSPLHF. The CDR3 DNA sequence: TGTGCCAGCAGTGAAGCCCGTTCACCCCTCCACTTT.

The rearrangement joins TRBV12-3 or TRBV12-4 to TRBJ2-2, with a tentative D call TRBD1 (6 bases). The CDR3 covers 14 residues. Trimming took 5 bases from V and 5 from J, leaving 12 bases between them. This chain's CDR3 is CASSAGQTTGELFF. The CDR3, as DNA: TGTGCCAGCAGTGCCGGACAGACTACCGGGGAGCTGTTTTTT.

In this sample, this clonotype turned up a few times. This chain links TRBV12-3 or TRBV12-4 with TRBJ2-1; 8 bases are a match to TRBD2. V was clipped by 7 bases and J by 4 bases; unmatched bases: 6. This CDR3 is 14 amino acids long. The CDR3 protein is CASTPGLVYNEQFF. Here the CDR3 DNA reads TGTGCCAGCACCCCGGGACTAGTGTACAATGAGCAGTTCTTC.